This TCR beta chain stems from a study of blood T cell repertoires in COVID-19. Clones were sequenced by immunoSEQ multiplex PCR, and TCRdb holds only the in-frame ones, with some missing. The sample shows around 250,000 clones, about nine tenths of them seen only once. Trimming took off 6 bases at V and 0 bases at J, with 10 bases between the two ends. Germline V gene sequence: CDR1 SGHRS, CDR2 YFSETQ. This CDR3 has 14 amino acids. What was sequenced was peripheral blood. The sequence derives from a woman between 40 and 50 years old who had recovered from COVID-19. The gene calls are TRBV5-1 and TRBJ1-3; D is unresolved. The CDR3 region has the DNA TGCGCCAGCAATGACGGGAGCTCTGGAAACACCATATATTTT. Translated: CASNDGSSGNTIYF.